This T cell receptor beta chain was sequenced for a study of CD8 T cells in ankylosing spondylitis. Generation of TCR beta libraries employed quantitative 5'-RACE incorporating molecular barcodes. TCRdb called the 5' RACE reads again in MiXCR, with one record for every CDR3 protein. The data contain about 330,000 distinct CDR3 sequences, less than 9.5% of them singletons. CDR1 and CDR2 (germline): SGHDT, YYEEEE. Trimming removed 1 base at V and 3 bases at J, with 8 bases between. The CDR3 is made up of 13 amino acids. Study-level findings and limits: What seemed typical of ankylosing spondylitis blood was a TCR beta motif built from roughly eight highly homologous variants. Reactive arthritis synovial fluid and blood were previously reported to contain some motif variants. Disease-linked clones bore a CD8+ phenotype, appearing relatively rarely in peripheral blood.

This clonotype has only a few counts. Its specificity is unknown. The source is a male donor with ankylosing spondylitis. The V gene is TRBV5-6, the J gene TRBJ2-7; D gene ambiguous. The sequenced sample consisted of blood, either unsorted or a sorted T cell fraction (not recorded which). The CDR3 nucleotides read TGTGCCAGCAGCTTGACCGGGTACTACGAGCAGTACTTC. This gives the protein CASSLTGYYEQYF.